This T cell receptor (beta chain) was identified during a study of identifying expanded T cells in peripheral blood. Study-wide points: Roughly two-week clone count variance significantly increased as total template count grew.

Assay: immunoSEQ multiplex PCR; the TCRdb copy retains only in-frame clones and omits some. The top ten hold roughly 19% of the sample, which has over 70,000 clones, approximately 90% seen once. Comment on this clone: Its target is not known.

Collection occurred without any documented infections or immune events in donors. Unmatched junction bases numbered 5, after V lost 4 bases and J lost 5 bases. The length of the CDR3 is 15 residues. The germline V gene has CDR1 SEHNR and CDR2 FQNEAQ (reference sequence). Sample: blood. The source is a person between 18 and 75 years old in good health. The chain is built from TRBV7-9 and TRBJ2-1, with 10 nucleotides matching TRBD1. DNA for the CDR3: TGTGCCAGCAGCTACCCGGGACAGGGGAACAATGAGCAGTTCTTC. It yields the protein CASSYPGQGNNEQFF.